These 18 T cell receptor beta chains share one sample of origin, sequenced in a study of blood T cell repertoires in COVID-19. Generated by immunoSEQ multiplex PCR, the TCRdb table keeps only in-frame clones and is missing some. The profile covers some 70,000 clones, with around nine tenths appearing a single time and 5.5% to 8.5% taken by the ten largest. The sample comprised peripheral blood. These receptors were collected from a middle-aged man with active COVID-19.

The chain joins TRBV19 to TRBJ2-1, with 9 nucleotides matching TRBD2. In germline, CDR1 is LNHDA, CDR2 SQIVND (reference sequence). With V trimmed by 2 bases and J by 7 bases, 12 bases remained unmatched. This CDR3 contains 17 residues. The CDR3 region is CASSIPVAGVFLNEQFF. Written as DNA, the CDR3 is TGTGCCAGTAGTATACCCGTAGCGGGAGTATTTTTGAATGAGCAGTTCTTC.

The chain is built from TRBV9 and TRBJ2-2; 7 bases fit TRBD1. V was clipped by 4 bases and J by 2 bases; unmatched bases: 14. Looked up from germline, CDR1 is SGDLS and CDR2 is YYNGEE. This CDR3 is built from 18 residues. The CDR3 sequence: CASSPYETGSYNTGELFF. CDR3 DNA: TGTGCCAGCAGCCCCTACGAGACAGGGAGTTATAACACCGGGGAGCTGTTTTTT.

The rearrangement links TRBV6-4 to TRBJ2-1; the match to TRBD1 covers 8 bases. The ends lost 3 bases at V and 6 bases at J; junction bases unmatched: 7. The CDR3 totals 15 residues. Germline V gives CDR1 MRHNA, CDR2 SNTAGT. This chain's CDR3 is CASSEPGQGSNEQFF. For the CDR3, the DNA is TGTGCCAGCAGTGAGCCCGGACAGGGAAGCAATGAGCAGTTCTTC.

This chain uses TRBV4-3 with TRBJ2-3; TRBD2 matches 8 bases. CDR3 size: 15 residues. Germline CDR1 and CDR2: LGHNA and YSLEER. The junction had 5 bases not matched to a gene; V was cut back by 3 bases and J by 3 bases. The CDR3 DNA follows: TGCGCCAGCAGCCATGGTAGCGGGGAAACAGATACGCAGTATTTT. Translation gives CASSHGSGETDTQYF.

The CDR3 nucleotides are TGTGCCAGCATCTCCCAGGGGGAGACCCAGTACTTC. Translated: CASISQGETQYF. V and J are TRBV28 and TRBJ2-5, with TRBD1 as a possible D gene (6 bases). Germline V gene sequence: CDR1 MDHEN, CDR2 SYDVKM. This CDR3 has 12 residues. Trimming took 7 bases from V and 5 from J, leaving 11 bases between them.

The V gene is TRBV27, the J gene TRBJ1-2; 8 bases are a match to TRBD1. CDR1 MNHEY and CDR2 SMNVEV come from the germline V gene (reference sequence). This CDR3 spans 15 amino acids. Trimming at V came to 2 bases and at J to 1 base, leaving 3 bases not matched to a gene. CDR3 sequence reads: CASSLGQGHNYGYTF. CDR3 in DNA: TGTGCCAGCAGTTTAGGACAGGGCCATAACTATGGCTACACCTTC.

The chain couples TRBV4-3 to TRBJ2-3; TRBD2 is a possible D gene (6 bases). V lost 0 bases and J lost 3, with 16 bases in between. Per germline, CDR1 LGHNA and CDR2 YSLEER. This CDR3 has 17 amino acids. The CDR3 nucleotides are TGCGCCAGCAGCCAAGAGAAGACCGGGAGTATGACAGATACGCAGTATTTT. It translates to CASSQEKTGSMTDTQYF.

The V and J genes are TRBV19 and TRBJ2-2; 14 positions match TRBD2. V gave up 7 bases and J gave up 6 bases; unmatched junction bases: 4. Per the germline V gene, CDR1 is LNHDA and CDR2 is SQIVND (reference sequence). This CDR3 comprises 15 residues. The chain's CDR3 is CASTPGLAGAGELFF. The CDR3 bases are TGTGCCAGTACCCCGGGACTAGCGGGAGCCGGGGAGCTGTTTTTT.

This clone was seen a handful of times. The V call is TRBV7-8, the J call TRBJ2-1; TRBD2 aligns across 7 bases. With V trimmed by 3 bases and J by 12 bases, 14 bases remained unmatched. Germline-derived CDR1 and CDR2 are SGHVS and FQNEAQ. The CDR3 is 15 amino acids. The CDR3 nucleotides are TGTGCCAGCAGCTTGCTTGCGCGGGGGACCCCGGCGCAGTTCTTC. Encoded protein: CASSLLARGTPAQFF.

The CDR3 DNA follows: TGTGCCAGCAGCCGTAACAGGGGCAATGAGCAGTTCTTC. Encoded protein: CASSRNRGNEQFF. V usage is TRBV14 and J usage is TRBJ2-1; TRBD1 matches 7 bases. Germline lookup yields CDR1 SGHDN and CDR2 FVKESK. The CDR3 covers 13 residues. The V segment lost 4 bases and the J segment 6 bases; nucleotides outside the gene matches: 3.

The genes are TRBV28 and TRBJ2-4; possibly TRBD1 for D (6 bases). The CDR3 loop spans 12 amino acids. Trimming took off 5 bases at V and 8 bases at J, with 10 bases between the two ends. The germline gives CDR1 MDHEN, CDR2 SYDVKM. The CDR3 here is CASSPRQDIQYF. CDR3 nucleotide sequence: TGTGCCAGCAGTCCTCGACAGGACATTCAGTACTTC.

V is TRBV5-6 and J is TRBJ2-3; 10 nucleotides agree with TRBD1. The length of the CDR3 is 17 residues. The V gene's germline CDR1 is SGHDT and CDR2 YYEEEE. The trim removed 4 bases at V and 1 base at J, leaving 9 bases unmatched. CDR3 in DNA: TGTGCCAGCAGCCGTCCGGGACAGGGGCAAGGCACAGATACGCAGTATTTT. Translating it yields CASSRPGQGQGTDTQYF.

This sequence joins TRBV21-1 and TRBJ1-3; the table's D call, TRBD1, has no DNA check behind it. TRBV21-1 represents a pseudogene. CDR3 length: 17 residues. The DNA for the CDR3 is TGTGCCAGCAGCAAAAGAGAGAACAGACATGCTGGAAACACCATATATTTT. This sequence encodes CASSKRENRHAGNTIYF.

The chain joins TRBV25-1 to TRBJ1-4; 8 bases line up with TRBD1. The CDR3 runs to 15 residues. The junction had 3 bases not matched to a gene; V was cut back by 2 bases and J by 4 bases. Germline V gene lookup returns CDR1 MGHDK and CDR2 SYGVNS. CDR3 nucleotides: TGTGCCAGCAGTGAAAACGGACAGGGTAATGAAAAACTGTTTTTT. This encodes CASSENGQGNEKLFF.

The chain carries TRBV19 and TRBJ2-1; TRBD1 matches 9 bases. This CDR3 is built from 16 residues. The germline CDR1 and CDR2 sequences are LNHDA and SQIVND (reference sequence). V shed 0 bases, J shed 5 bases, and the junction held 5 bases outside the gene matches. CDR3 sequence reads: CASSIDGQGLDNEQFF. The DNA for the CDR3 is TGTGCCAGTAGTATAGACGGACAGGGGTTGGACAATGAGCAGTTCTTC.

The CDR3 protein is CASSSARRDTDTQYF. CDR3 bases: TGTGCCAGCAGCTCAGCGAGGAGGGACACAGATACGCAGTATTTT. The gene calls are TRBV7-2 and TRBJ2-3; D may be TRBD2 (6 bases). V was clipped by 4 bases and J by 2 bases, with 13 bases between them. The CDR3 contains 15 residues. The V gene's germline CDR1 is SGHTA and CDR2 FQGNSA.

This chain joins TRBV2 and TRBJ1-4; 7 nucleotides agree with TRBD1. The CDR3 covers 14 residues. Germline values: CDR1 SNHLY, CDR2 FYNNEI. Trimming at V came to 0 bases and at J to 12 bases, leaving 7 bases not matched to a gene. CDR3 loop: CASSEARGRVELFF. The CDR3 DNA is TGTGCCAGCAGTGAAGCAAGGGGGCGGGTAGAACTGTTTTTT.

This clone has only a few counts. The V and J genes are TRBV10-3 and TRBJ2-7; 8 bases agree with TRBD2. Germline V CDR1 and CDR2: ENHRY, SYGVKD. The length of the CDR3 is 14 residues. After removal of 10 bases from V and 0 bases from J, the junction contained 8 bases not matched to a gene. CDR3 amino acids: CANAAGDSSYEQYF. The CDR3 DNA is TGTGCCAACGCAGCGGGGGACTCCTCCTACGAGCAGTACTTC.